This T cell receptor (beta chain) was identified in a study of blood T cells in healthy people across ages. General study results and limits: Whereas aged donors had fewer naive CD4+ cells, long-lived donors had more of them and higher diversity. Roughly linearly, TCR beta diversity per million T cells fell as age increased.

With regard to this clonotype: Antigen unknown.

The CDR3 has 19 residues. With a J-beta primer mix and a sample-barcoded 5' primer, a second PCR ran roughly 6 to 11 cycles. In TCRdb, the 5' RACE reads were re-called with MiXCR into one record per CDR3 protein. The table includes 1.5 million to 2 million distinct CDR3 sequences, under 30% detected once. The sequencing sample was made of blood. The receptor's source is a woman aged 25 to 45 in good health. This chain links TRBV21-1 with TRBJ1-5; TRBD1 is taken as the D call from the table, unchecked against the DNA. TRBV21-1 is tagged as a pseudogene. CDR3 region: CASSKFATLGGEGNQPQHF. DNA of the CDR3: TGTGCCAGCAGCAAATTCGCCACTCTGGGGGGGGAAGGCAATCAGCCCCAGCATTTT.